This T cell receptor (beta chain) was profiled in a study of blood T cell repertoires in COVID-19. Study-wide context: Spain, Italy and the United States supplied samples that represented acute and convalescent COVID-19. T cells, B-cell-depleted T cells, or PBMCs supplied cDNA or gDNA.

Libraries were prepared by immunoSEQ multiplex PCR; TCRdb keeps only in-frame clonotypes and omits some of them. Among about 250,000 clones listed, around nine tenths were seen once. The CDR3 consists of 14 residues. The V end lost 3 bases, the J end lost 6 bases, and 13 bases lay between the germline ends. Germline lookup yields CDR1 SGHTA and CDR2 FQGNSA. The clonotype comes from a woman between 45 and 65 years old who had recovered from COVID-19. Specimen: PBMCs or T cells enriched from blood (not recorded which). The J gene is TRBJ2-3, the V gene TRBV7-2; weak D call: TRBD2 (5 bases). The CDR3 loop reads CASSLTTPPDTQYF. The CDR3 DNA is TGTGCCAGCAGCTTGACTACCCCCCCGGATACGCAGTATTTT.